Listed below are T cell receptor beta chains from one sample, sequenced in a study of blood T cell repertoires in COVID-19. The method was immunoSEQ multiplex PCR; TCRdb's version includes in-frame clones alone and lacks a portion of them. There are 35,000 to 50,000 clones in the sample; 87% occur only once, and 3.5% to 4.5% lies in the top ten. The specimen was peripheral blood. The receptor source for this set is a man between 60 and 75 years old with acute or convalescent COVID-19. CDR3s include the opening cysteine and the closing phenylalanine or tryptophan. D genes are given only for firm matches. Size is omitted from some rows. Given values are once, few, many or a class for expanded clones.

TRBJ1-5 TRBV3-1/TRBV3-2 . . CASSQGVLAGNNQPQHF TGTGCCAGCAGCCAGGGTGTTTTGGCAGGGAACAATCAGCCCCAGCATTTT
TRBJ1-1 TRBV3-1/TRBV3-2 . . CASSQAQRWSTEAFF TGTGCCAGCAGCCAAGCGCAAAGGTGGAGCACTGAAGCTTTCTTT
TRBJ2-1 TRBV18 . . CASSPPTRDRWFF TGTGCCAGCTCACCACCCACCCGGGATAGGTGGTTCTTC
TRBJ1-4 TRBV18 TRBD1 . CASSTSTGGNNEKLFF TGTGCCAGCTCAACTAGCACAGGGGGAAATAATGAAAAACTGTTTTTT
TRBJ1-2 TRBV19 TRBD1 . CASSNGQGYSYGYTF TGTGCCAGTAGTAATGGACAGGGGTATAGCTATGGCTACACCTTC
TRBJ2-3 TRBV7-9 TRBD2 . CASSLDGGAPDTQYF TGTGCCAGCAGCTTGGACGGGGGGGCCCCAGATACGCAGTATTTT
TRBJ2-5 TRBV5-1 . . CASSSRGGRDQETQYF TGCGCCAGCAGCTCCCGCGGAGGAAGAGACCAAGAGACCCAGTACTTC
TRBJ1-6 TRBV7-2 . . CASSLRRTEYNSPLHF TGTGCCAGCAGCTTACGCCGGACAGAGTATAATTCACCCCTCCACTTT
TRBJ1-5 TRBV15 TRBD1 . CATSSGTGNGYQPQHF TGTGCCACCAGCAGTGGGACAGGGAATGGTTATCAGCCCCAGCATTTT
TRBJ1-5 TRBV19 TRBD1 . CASSTQGQGWLGNQPQHF TGTGCCAGTAGTACGCAGGGACAGGGATGGCTCGGCAATCAGCCCCAGCATTTT
TRBJ1-1 TRBV29-1 . once CSVWLSGGNTEAFF TGCAGCGTTTGGCTTAGCGGGGGGAACACTGAAGCTTTCTTT
TRBJ1-3 TRBV7-9 . . CAGDGDLSGNTIYF TGTGCCGGCGACGGGGATCTCTCTGGAAACACCATATATTTT
TRBJ1-1 TRBV29-1 . few CSVKRAGNQNTEAFF TGCAGCGTGAAACGTGCCGGGAATCAAAACACTGAAGCTTTCTTT
TRBJ1-5 TRBV6-5 . . CAILASFYSNQPQHF TGTGCCATCCTCGCTTCATTCTATAGCAATCAGCCCCAGCATTTT
TRBJ1-6 TRBV4-2 . few CASSQVVADLRSPLHF TGTGCCAGCAGCCAAGTTGTGGCAGATCTCCGTTCACCCCTCCACTTT
TRBJ2-3 TRBV15 . . CATSRQDTQYF TGTGCCACCAGCAGACAGGATACGCAGTATTTT
TRBJ2-3 TRBV6-5 TRBD1 . CASSFDRERTDTQYF TGTGCCAGCAGTTTTGACAGGGAGCGCACAGATACGCAGTATTTT
TRBJ1-2 TRBV2 . once CASSDFTAGESGYTF TGTGCCAGCAGTGATTTTACGGCAGGGGAAAGCGGCTACACCTTC
TRBJ2-1 TRBV27 . . CASSQGTYNEQFF TGTGCCAGCAGCCAGGGTACCTACAATGAGCAGTTCTTC
TRBJ2-2 TRBV28 TRBD1 . CASREDRGRTGELFF TGTGCCAGCAGGGAAGACAGGGGGCGCACCGGGGAGCTGTTTTTT
TRBJ2-7 TRBV24-1 TRBD1 . CATSDFETGQEFYEQYF TGTGCCACCAGTGATTTTGAAACGGGACAGGAGTTCTACGAGCAGTACTTC
TRBJ1-5 TRBV18 TRBD1 few CASSPGTGPGNQPQHF TGTGCCAGCTCACCTGGGACAGGCCCAGGGAATCAGCCCCAGCATTTT
TRBJ1-1 TRBV5-4 TRBD1 few CASSRPGQKMNTEAFF TGTGCCAGCAGTCGACCGGGACAGAAAATGAACACTGAAGCTTTCTTT
TRBJ1-2 TRBV12-5 . . CASGLLSPREGSDGYTF TGTGCTAGTGGTTTGCTCTCCCCCCGGGAGGGATCGGATGGCTACACCTTC
TRBJ2-1 TRBV13 . . CASSSPAGPFLDEQFF TGTGCCAGCAGCTCCCCCGCGGGGCCCTTCTTGGATGAGCAGTTCTTC
TRBJ1-4 TRBV5-1 TRBD1 . CASSIQGAYGNEKLFF TGCGCCAGCAGCATACAGGGGGCCTATGGTAATGAAAAACTGTTTTTT
TRBJ1-2 TRBV11-2 TRBD1 . CASSETGDHGYTF TGTGCCAGCAGCGAGACAGGGGACCATGGCTACACCTTC
TRBJ1-1 TRBV27 . . CASGLQENTEAFF TGTGCCAGCGGCCTACAGGAGAACACTGAAGCTTTCTTT
TRBJ1-5 TRBV19 . . CASSIRNGPLGEAQHF TGTGCCAGTAGTATAAGGAACGGTCCCCTCGGTGAGGCCCAGCATTTT
TRBJ1-2 TRBV6-5 TRBD1 . CASGDRAYGYTF TGTGCCAGTGGGGACAGGGCTTATGGCTACACCTTC
TRBJ2-7 TRBV11-1 . . CASSLGPTSSYEQYF TGTGCCAGCAGCTTGGGACCGACTAGCTCCTACGAGCAGTACTTC
TRBJ1-1 TRBV14 . . CASRGGAEAFF TGTGCCAGCAGAGGGGGGGCTGAAGCTTTCTTT
TRBJ2-7 TRBV27 TRBD1 . CASSYPGQGEHEQYF TGTGCCAGCAGCTATCCGGGACAGGGTGAGCACGAGCAGTACTTC
TRBJ2-2 TRBV11-2 TRBD2 few CASRPSGGRGTGELFF TGTGCCAGCCGGCCTAGCGGGGGCCGCGGCACCGGGGAGCTGTTTTTT
TRBJ1-1 TRBV5-6 . . CASSSGPDYEAFF TGTGCCAGCAGTAGCGGGCCTGACTATGAAGCTTTCTTT
TRBJ2-1 TRBV11-2 . . CASSLERVGHGEQFF TGTGCCAGCAGCCTTGAGCGGGTAGGTCATGGTGAGCAGTTCTTC
TRBJ1-6 TRBV19 TRBD1 . CASHSGQGSSYNSPLHF TGTGCCAGCCACTCTGGACAGGGGAGCTCCTATAATTCACCCCTCCACTTT
TRBJ1-5 TRBV18 TRBD1 . CASSPTTGGNQPQHF TGTGCCAGCTCACCTACGACAGGGGGGAATCAGCCCCAGCATTTT
TRBJ1-5 TRBV30 . once CAWSVRSGGNQPQHF TGTGCCTGGAGTGTACGGTCGGGGGGGAATCAGCCCCAGCATTTT
TRBJ2-1 TRBV7-6 TRBD2 . CASSAGTSGAYNEQFF TGTGCCAGCAGCGCCGGGACTAGCGGGGCCTACAATGAGCAGTTCTTC
TRBJ1-4 TRBV18 . . CASSIPGANNEKLFF TGTGCCAGCTCAATTCCAGGGGCGAATAATGAAAAACTGTTTTTT